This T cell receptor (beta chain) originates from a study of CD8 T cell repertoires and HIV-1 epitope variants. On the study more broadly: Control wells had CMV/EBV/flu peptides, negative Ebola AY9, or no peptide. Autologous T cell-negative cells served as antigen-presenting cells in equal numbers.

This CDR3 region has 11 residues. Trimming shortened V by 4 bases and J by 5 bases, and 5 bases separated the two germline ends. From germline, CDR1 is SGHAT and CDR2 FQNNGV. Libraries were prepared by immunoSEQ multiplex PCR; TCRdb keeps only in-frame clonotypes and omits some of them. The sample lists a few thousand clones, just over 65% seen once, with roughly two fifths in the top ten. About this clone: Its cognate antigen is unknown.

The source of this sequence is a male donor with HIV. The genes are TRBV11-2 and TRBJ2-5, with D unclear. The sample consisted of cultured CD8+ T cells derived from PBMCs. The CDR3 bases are TGTGCCAGCAGCTACGGGGAGACCCAGTACTTC. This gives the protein CASSYGETQYF.